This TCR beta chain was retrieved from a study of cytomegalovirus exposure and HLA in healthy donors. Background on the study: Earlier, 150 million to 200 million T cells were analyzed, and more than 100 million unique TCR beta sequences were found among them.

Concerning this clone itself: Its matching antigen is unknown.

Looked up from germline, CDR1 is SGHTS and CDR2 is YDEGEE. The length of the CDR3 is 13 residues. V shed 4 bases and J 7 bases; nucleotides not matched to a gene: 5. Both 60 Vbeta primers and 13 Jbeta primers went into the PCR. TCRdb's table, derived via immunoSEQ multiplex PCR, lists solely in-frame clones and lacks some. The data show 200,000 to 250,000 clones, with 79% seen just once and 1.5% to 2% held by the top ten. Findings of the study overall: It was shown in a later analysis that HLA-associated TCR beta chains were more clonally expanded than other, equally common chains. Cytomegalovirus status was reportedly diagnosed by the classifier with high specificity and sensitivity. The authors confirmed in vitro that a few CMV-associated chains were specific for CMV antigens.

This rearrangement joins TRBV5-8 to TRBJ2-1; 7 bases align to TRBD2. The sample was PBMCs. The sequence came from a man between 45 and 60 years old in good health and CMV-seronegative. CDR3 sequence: CASSPNGGNEQFF. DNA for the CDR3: TGTGCCAGCAGCCCCAACGGGGGGAATGAGCAGTTCTTC.